What follows describes a single T cell receptor (beta chain). The target antigen is unknown. The CDR3 runs to 13 residues. V was trimmed by 1 base and J by 2 bases, leaving 6 bases between them. Per the germline V gene, CDR1 is SGHAT and CDR2 is FQDESV (reference sequence). This specimen belongs to a study of T-cell reconstitution after alpha-beta-depleted transplantation in children. Study-wide findings and caveats: One year after transplant, T-cell counts and diversity came mostly from newly produced T cells. Alpha-beta T cells present about two months after transplant were reported to originate from several hundred expanded graft clones. From surviving recipient T cells and thymic progenitors came the high day-60 TCRbeta diversity observed in some patients.

For TCRbeta, the library was prepared with unique molecular identifiers. Each CDR3 protein is one row after TCRdb ran MiXCR on the PCR reads. The table lists 500,000 to 650,000 distinct CDR3 sequences, over 10% of them singletons, with approximately 2% in the top ten. The input for sequencing was PBMCs, mostly from graft donor cells, taken 360 days after TCRalphabeta/CD19-depleted stem cell transplant. This clonotype originated in a male patient aged 10 to 17 who had a stem cell transplant for acute myeloid leukemia, so the T cells may come from the graft donor. The gene calls are TRBV11-1 and TRBJ2-7; D not resolved. The CDR3 nucleotides are TGTGCCAGCAGCTTAGTAGTTGCCTACGAGCAGTACTTC. Translating it yields CASSLVVAYEQYF.